The clone carrying this T cell receptor beta chain was seen a few times. Its antigen is still unknown. Expressed TCRB transcripts were sequenced because the isolated RNA had all been reverse transcribed beforehand. TCRdb keeps only in-frame clones here, not all; method: immunoSEQ multiplex PCR. The sample shows roughly 150,000 clones, 11% of them seen only once. One heparinised blood draw averaging about 116 mL was given by each donor. The sample belongs to a study of beta chain features in type 1 diabetes. This CDR3 spans 17 amino acids. The V segment lost 3 bases and the J segment 0 bases; nucleotides outside the gene matches: 7. The germline gives CDR1 LNHDA, CDR2 SQIVND (reference sequence). The study's findings and limits: Comparison showed that naive, central memory and Treg TCRB repertoires appeared more similar among patients than among healthy donors.

The sample consisted of central memory CD4+ T cells from blood. This receptor was obtained from a man aged 18 to 30 in good health. This chain links TRBV19 with TRBJ2-3, with 9 bases matching TRBD2. The CDR3 bases are TGTGCCAGTAGTATGGGGAGCGGGGGGCTTAGCACAGATACGCAGTATTTT. This sequence encodes CASSMGSGGLSTDTQYF.